This is a list of T cell receptor beta chains from one sample in a study of beta chain features in type 1 diabetes. TCRdb's copy holds only in-frame clones and misses some; the assay was immunoSEQ multiplex PCR. This table holds roughly 450,000 clones, 11% to 15% found once. The sequenced sample consisted of naive CD4+ T cells from blood. These receptors were collected from a young man in good health. Each CDR3 is given with its conserved first and last residue. D genes are given only for firm matches. Size values are once, few and many counts, or a class for expanded clones, and some rows have none.

.	few	TRBV13	TRBJ2-2	TGTGCCAGCAGCTTAGTTTCCGGTTTCCCGAACACCGGGGAGCTGTTTTTT	CASSLVSGFPNTGELFF
TRBD1	once	TRBV30	TRBJ1-1	TGTGCCTCCGAATGGACAGGGGGAATTAGGAACACTGAAGCTTTCTTT	CASEWTGGIRNTEAFF
TRBD2	few	TRBV25-1	TRBJ2-3	TGTGCCAGCAGTGTAGCGGGGGGCCCAGATACGCAGTATTTT	CASSVAGGPDTQYF
.	.	TRBV7-2	TRBJ1-5	TGTGCCAGCAGCCCGCTTCTTGGGCCCCAGCATTTT	CASSPLLGPQHF
TRBD2	.	TRBV6-1	TRBJ2-3	TGTGCCAGCGGTGTTAGCGGGAAAGATACGCAGTATTTT	CASGVSGKDTQYF
.	few	TRBV6-5	TRBJ1-1	TGTGCCAGCAGTTACTCGGGGGGAGAGACTGAAGCTTTCTTT	CASSYSGGETEAFF
.	.	TRBV7-6	TRBJ2-5	TGTGCCAGCAGCTTCAGCGACTCAGGGCCCCTAGAGACCCAGTACTTC	CASSFSDSGPLETQYF
TRBD1	few	TRBV10-3	TRBJ2-5	TGTGCCACCAGGCGAGGGGGCAGTGAGACCCAGTACTTC	CATRRGGSETQYF
.	.	TRBV6-5	TRBJ1-1	TGTGCCAGCTCTAGGGATATGAACACTGAAGCTTTCTTT	CASSRDMNTEAFF
.	few	TRBV20-1	TRBJ2-5	TGCAGTGCTAGCCCGCTGGGGCAGTACTTC	CSASPLGQYF
.	few	TRBV5-1	TRBJ2-5	TGCGCCAGCAGCTTAAAAGAGACCCAGTACTTC	CASSLKETQYF
.	.	TRBV4-3	TRBJ2-5	TGCGCCAGCAGCCAAGTCGTAGGAGGGGAGGAGACCCAGTACTTC	CASSQVVGGEETQYF
.	.	TRBV5-6	TRBJ2-3	TGTGCCAGCAGTGGCAGGCCCCACACAGATACGCAGTATTTT	CASSGRPHTDTQYF
.	.	TRBV2	TRBJ2-3	TGTGCCAGCAGGCGTATCTTACTAGCAGGGGCCACAGATACGCAGTATTTT	CASRRILLAGATDTQYF
.	few	TRBV14	TRBJ2-1	TGTGCCAGCAGCCACTCAGGGGTGTCCTACAATGAGCAGTTCTTC	CASSHSGVSYNEQFF
.	few	TRBV18	TRBJ2-5	TGTGCCAGCTCACCACCAGCTCAAGAGACCCAGTACTTC	CASSPPAQETQYF
.	few	TRBV6-5	TRBJ2-3	TGTGCCAGCAGTTACTTTCCCCGCACAGATACGCAGTATTTT	CASSYFPRTDTQYF
TRBD2	few	TRBV18	TRBJ2-7	TGTGCCAGCTCCCCGGGGGGGGACGAGCAGTACTTC	CASSPGGDEQYF
TRBD2	few	TRBV9	TRBJ2-1	TGTGCCAGCAGCGTAGCCGGGACTAGCGGTAGTAATGAGCAGTTCTTC	CASSVAGTSGSNEQFF
.	.	TRBV7-9	TRBJ1-6	TGTGCCAGCAGCACCGATGTGGGGTGGCGGAATTCACCCCTCCACTTT	CASSTDVGWRNSPLHF
TRBD1	.	TRBV11-2	TRBJ2-5	TGTGCCAGCAGCCTGGACAGGGCGGGTCAAGAGACCCAGTACTTC	CASSLDRAGQETQYF
.	.	TRBV30	TRBJ2-4	TGTGCCTGGAGTTTAGGGGGGCTGAGGGACATTCAGTACTTC	CAWSLGGLRDIQYF
.	many	TRBV6-6	TRBJ2-7	TGTGCCAGCAGTAACAGTGGCTACGAGCAGTACTTC	CASSNSGYEQYF
TRBD1	few	TRBV25-1	TRBJ1-2	TGTGCCAGCAGTGAACTTTCAGCCCGGGACAGGGGGGATGGCTACACCTTC	CASSELSARDRGDGYTF